This TCR beta chain was sequenced in a study of OX40 agonist ivuxolimab in advanced cancers. The overall study: Patients were dosed with the agonistic anti-OX40 (CD134) antibody ivuxolimab. Partial responses were achieved by three patients, of whom one had hepatocellular carcinoma and two had cutaneous melanoma. Findings and caveats of the study: There was clonal expansion of CD4+ and CD8+ blood T cells by week 6 at 0.1 to 3.0 mg/kg.

Sequencing was performed with immunoSEQ multiplex PCR; in TCRdb, only in-frame clones are kept and a portion is missing. Of around 70,000 clones in the sample, 65% to 90% were seen once. V trimming: 5 bases; J trimming: 0 bases; junction bases outside the gene matches: 4. Per the germline V gene, CDR1 is SEHNR and CDR2 is FQNEAQ (reference sequence). This CDR3 region has 14 residues. Prior autoimmune disease or systemic immunosuppression barred patients. Concerning this clone: The antigen is undetermined.

The clonotype originates from an adult with an advanced solid tumor such as melanoma, head and neck, liver or kidney cancer. This chain joins TRBV7-9 and TRBJ2-7; 7 bases are shared with TRBD1. The input for sequencing was CD4+ or CD8+ T cells sorted from blood, taken in a trial of the OX40 agonist ivuxolimab. The CDR3 nucleotides are TGTGCCAGCAGCACCCGGGACAGCTCCTACGAGCAGTACTTC. As protein: CASSTRDSSYEQYF.